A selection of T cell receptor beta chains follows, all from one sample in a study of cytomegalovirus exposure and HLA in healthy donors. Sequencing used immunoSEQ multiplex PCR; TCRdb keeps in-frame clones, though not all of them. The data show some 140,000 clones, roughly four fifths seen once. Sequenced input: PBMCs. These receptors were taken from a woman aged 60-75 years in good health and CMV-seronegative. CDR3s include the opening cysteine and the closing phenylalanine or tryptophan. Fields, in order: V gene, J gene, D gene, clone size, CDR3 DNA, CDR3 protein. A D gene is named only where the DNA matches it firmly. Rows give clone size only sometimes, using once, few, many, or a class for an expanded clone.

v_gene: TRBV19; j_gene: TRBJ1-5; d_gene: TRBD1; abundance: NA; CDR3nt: TGTGCCAGTAGTATCGGGGGAGACAGGGCGGTGAGCAATCAGCCCCAGCATTTT; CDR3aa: CASSIGGDRAVSNQPQHF
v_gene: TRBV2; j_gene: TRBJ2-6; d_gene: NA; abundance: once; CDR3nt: TGTGCCAGCAGTGATCGGCAGGCTGGGGCCAACGTCCTGACTTTC; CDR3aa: CASSDRQAGANVLTF
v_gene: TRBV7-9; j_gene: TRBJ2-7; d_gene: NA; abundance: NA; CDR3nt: TGTGCCAGCAGCCCTCAGGGGGTAGCGGGGATCTACGAGCAGTACTTC; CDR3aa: CASSPQGVAGIYEQYF
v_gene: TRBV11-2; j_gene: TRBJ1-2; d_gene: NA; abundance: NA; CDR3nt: TGTGCCAGCTTCTGGCGACGCGGAGCTAACTATGGCTACACCTTC; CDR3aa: CASFWRRGANYGYTF
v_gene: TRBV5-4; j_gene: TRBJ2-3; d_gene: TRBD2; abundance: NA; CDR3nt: TGTGCCAGCAGCCCCCTCCCCTCTAGCGGGGGAAGAGGTACGCAGTATTTT; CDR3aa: CASSPLPSSGGRGTQYF
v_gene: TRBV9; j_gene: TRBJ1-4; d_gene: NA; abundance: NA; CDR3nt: TGTGCCAGCAGCGCGTACAGTGATGGTGAAAAACTGTTTTTT; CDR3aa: CASSAYSDGEKLFF
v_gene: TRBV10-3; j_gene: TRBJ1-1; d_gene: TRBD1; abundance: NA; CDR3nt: TGTGCCATCAGGACAGGGACAGCCAAAACTGAAGCTTTCTTT; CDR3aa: CAIRTGTAKTEAFF
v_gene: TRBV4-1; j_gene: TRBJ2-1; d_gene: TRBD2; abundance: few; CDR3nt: TGCGCCAGCAGCCCTCGCGGGGGGGCCGTTTCGGATGAGCAGTTCTTC; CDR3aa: CASSPRGGAVSDEQFF
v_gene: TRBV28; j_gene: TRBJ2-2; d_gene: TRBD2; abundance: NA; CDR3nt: TGTGCCAGCAGCTATGGCGGGGGGGGCCCCGGGGAGCTGTTTTTT; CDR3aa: CASSYGGGGPGELFF
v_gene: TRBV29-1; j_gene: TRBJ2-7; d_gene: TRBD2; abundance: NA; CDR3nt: TGCAGCGCAATTCCCGGGACTAGAGCCTACGAGCAGTACTTC; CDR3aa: CSAIPGTRAYEQYF
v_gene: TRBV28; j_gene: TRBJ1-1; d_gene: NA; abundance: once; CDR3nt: TGTGCCGTGAAGGGGGTACTAGGGGGCACTGAAGCTTTCTTT; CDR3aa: CAVKGVLGGTEAFF
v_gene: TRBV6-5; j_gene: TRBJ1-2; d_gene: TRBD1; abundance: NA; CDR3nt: TGTGCCAGCAGTTACACAGGGGGCGGCGATGGCTACACCTTC; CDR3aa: CASSYTGGGDGYTF
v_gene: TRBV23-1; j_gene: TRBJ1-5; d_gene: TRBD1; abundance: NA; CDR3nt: TGCGCCAGCAGTTCACCGGGACAGGTCGAACAGCCCCAGCATTTT; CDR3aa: CASSSPGQVEQPQHF
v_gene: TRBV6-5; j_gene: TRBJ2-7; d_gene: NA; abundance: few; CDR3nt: TGTGCCAGCACGGCCGGGGGTGCCAGCTCCTACGAGCAGTACTTC; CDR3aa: CASTAGGASSYEQYF
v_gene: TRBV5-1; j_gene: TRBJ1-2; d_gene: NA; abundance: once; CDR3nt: TGCGCCAGCAGCCCCCGCGCCGACAGACCCTTGGGCTACACCTTC; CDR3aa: CASSPRADRPLGYTF
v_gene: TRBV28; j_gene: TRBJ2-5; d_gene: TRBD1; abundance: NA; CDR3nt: TGTGCCAGCAGTTGGGACAGGGGGGGGGAGACCCAGTACTTC; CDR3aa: CASSWDRGGETQYF
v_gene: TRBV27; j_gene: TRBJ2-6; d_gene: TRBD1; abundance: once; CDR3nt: TGTGCCAGCAGCGGACAGGGGAGGGCTGGGGCCAACGTCCTGACTTTC; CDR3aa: CASSGQGRAGANVLTF
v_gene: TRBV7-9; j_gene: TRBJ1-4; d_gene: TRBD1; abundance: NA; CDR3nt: TGTTCCAGCAGCAAGGCGGGACAGGGAAATGAAAAACTGTTTTTT; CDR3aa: CSSSKAGQGNEKLFF
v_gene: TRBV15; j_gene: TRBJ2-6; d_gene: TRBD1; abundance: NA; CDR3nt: TGTGCCACCAGCAGAGAACAGGGGGCGACCGGGGCCAACGTCCTGACTTTC; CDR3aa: CATSREQGATGANVLTF
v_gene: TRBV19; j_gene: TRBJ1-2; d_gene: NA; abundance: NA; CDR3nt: TGTGCCAGTAGTTCCACGGGGGTGAGCTACACCTTC; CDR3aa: CASSSTGVSYTF
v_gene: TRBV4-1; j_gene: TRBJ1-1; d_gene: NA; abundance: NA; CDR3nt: TGCGCCAGCAGCCACCCCGCGGGGCAGAACACTGAAGCTTTCTTT; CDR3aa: CASSHPAGQNTEAFF
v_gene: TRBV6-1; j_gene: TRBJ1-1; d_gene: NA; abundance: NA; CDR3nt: TGTGCCAGCAGCGCGGACAGATTATTGAACACTGAAGCTTTCTTT; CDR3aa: CASSADRLLNTEAFF
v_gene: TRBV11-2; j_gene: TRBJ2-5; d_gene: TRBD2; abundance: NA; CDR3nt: TGTGCCAGCAGCCCGACTAGCGGGCCTCCACAAGAGACCCAGTACTTC; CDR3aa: CASSPTSGPPQETQYF
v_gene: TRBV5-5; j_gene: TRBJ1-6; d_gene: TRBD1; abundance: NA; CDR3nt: TGTGCCAGCAGCTTGTTGGTCGATACAGGGGACTTATATAATTCACCCCTCCACTTT; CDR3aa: CASSLLVDTGDLYNSPLHF
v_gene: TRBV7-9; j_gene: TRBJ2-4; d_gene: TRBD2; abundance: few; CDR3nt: TGTGCCAGCAGCCGCGGGGCAGCGGGAGGGTGGGACATTCAGTACTTC; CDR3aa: CASSRGAAGGWDIQYF
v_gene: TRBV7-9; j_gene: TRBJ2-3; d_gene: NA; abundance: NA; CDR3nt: TGTGCCAGCAGCTTAGGAGCTAGCACAGATACGCAGTATTTT; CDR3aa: CASSLGASTDTQYF
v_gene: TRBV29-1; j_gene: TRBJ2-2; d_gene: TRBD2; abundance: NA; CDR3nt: TGCAGCGTCGTAGCGGGAGGGGTAGTCGGGGAGCTGTTTTTT; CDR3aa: CSVVAGGVVGELFF
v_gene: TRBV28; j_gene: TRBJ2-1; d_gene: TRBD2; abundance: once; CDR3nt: TGTGCCAGCAGTTTCCGGACTAGCGGGAACTCCTACAATGAGCAGTTCTTC; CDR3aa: CASSFRTSGNSYNEQFF
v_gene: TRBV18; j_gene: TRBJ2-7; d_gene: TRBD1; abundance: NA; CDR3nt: TGTGCCAGCTCACCCATAAAACAGGGGGCGAGTGAGCAGTACTTC; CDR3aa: CASSPIKQGASEQYF
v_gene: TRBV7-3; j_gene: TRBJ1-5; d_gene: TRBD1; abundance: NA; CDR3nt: TGTGCCAGCAGGGAAACCGGGACAGGGTCTGGCCGGAATCAGCCCCAGCATTTT; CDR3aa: CASRETGTGSGRNQPQHF
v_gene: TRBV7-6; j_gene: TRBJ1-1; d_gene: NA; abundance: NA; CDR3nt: TGTGCCAGCACGGAAGCCGGAGGTCGGGGCACTGAAGCTTTCTTT; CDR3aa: CASTEAGGRGTEAFF
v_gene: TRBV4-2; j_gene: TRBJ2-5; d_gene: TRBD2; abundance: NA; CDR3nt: TGTGCCAGCAGCCCGTATGGGGCGAGGGCGAGGGGCCTAGCGGGGTTGATGGTGTCCCAGTACTTC; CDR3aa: CASSPYGARARGLAGLMVSQYF
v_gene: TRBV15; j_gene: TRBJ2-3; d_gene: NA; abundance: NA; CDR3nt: TGTGCCACCAGCAGAACGGAGGCAGTTGAAACAGATACGCAGTATTTT; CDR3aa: CATSRTEAVETDTQYF
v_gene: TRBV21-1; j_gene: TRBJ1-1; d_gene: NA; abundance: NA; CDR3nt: TGTGCCAGCAGCAAAGTACGGACAGGGGGCTGGATGAACACTGAAGCTTTCTTT; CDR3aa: CASSKVRTGGWMNTEAFF
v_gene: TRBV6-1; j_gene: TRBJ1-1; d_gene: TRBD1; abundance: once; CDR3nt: TGTGCCAGCAGTGCCCGGACAGGACCCATGAACACTGAAGCTTTCTTT; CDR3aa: CASSARTGPMNTEAFF
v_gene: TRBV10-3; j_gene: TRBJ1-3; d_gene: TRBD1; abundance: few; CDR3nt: TGTGCCATCAGCGCTCCAGGGGGATCTGGAAACACCATATATTTT; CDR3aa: CAISAPGGSGNTIYF
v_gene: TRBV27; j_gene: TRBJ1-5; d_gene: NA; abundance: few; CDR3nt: TGTGCCAGCAATCAAGCAGGGAGGGGACAGCCCCAGCATTTT; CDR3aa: CASNQAGRGQPQHF
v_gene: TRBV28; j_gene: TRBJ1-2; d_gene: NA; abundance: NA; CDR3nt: TGTGCCAGCAGTTTTGCTGCGGTTAACTATGGCTACACCTTC; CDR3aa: CASSFAAVNYGYTF
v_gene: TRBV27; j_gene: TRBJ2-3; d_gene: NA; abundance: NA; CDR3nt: TGTGCCAGCAGTTTATCTAGCGCAGATACGCAGTATTTT; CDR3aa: CASSLSSADTQYF
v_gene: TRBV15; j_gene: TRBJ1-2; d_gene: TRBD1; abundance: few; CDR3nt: TGTGCCACCAGCAGAGATAACAGGGGGACTGGCTACACCTTC; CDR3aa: CATSRDNRGTGYTF
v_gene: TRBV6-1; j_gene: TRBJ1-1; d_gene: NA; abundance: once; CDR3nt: TGTGCCAGCAGTGAAGCCATAAGGGTGGTCAGGGCTGAAGCTTTCTTT; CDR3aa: CASSEAIRVVRAEAFF
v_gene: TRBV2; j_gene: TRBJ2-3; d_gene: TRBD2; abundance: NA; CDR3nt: TGTGCCAGCAGTGAACGCCCTAGCGGGGCGGCAGATACGCAGTATTTT; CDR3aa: CASSERPSGAADTQYF
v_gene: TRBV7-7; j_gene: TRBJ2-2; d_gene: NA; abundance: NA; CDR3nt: TGTGCTAGCAGCCCGAACACAATCGCGAACACCGGGGAGCTGTTTTTT; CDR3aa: CASSPNTIANTGELFF
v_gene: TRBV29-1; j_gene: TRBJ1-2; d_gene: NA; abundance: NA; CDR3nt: TGCAGCGCCCAGGGAGGGGTAGACTACACCTTC; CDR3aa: CSAQGGVDYTF
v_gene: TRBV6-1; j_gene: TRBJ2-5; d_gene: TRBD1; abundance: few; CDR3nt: TGTGCCAGCAGGGTGACAGGGATGGGTTGGGAGACCCAGTACTTC; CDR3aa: CASRVTGMGWETQYF
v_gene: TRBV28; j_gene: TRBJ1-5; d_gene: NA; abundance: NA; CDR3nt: TGTGCCAGCAGTTTGAGAACTAATCAGCCCCAGCATTTT; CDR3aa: CASSLRTNQPQHF
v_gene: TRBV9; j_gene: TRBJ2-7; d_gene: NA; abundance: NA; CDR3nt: TGTGCCAGCAGCCCAGGGCGAATCAGCTCCTACGAGCAGTACTTC; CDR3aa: CASSPGRISSYEQYF
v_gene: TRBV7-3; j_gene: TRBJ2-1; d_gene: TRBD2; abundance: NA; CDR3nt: TGTGCCAGCAGCTCTCACGGGGGGAGAAACAATGAGCAGTTCTTC; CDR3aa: CASSSHGGRNNEQFF
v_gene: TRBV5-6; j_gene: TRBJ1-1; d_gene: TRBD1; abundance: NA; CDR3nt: TGTGCCAGCAGATTGGACAGGATGAACACTGAAGCTTTCTTT; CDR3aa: CASRLDRMNTEAFF
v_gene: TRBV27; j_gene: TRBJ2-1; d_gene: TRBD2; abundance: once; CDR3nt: TGTGCCAGCAGTTTATGGGCGGGAGGGAGGGATGAGCAGTTCTTC; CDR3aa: CASSLWAGGRDEQFF
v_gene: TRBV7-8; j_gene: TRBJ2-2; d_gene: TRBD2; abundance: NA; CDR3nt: TGTGCCAGCAGCCCACTCCGGACTAGCGGGAGCGTCGGGGAGCTGTTTTTT; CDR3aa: CASSPLRTSGSVGELFF
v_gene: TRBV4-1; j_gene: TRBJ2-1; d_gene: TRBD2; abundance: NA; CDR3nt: TGCGCCAGCAGCCCAGGGGGACTAGCGGGAGTTGAGCAGTTCTTC; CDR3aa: CASSPGGLAGVEQFF
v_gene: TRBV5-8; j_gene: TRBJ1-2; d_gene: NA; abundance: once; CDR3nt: TGTGCCAGCAGCTTGCCCACAGGGTACTATATTGGCTACACCTTC; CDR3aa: CASSLPTGYYIGYTF
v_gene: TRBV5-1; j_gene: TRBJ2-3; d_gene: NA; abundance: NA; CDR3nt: TGCGCCAGCAGCGCCGACACCGTAGAGGATACGCAGTATTTT; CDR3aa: CASSADTVEDTQYF
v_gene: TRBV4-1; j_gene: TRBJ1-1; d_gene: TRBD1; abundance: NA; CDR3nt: TGCGCCAGCAGCCCATTAACTAAAGGGGGCCTAGGAACTGAAGCTTTCTTT; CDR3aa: CASSPLTKGGLGTEAFF
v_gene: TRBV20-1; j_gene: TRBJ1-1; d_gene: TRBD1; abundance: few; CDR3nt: TGCAGCAAGGGACAGGGCCGTGAAGCTTTCTTT; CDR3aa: CSKGQGREAFF
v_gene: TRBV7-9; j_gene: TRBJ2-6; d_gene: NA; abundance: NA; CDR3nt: TGTGCCAGCAGCTTAGCGGCGAAGGTGTCGGTTTGGGCCAGCGTCCTGACTTTC; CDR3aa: CASSLAAKVSVWASVLTF